Listed here are 13 T cell receptor beta chains from one sample, sequenced in a study of T cell responses to AZD1222 COVID-19 vaccine (dated by TCRdb to about 2021). To prepare the library, the immunoSEQ multiplex PCR assay was applied. The table was pulled from immuneACCESS by TCRdb, which kept in-frame rearrangements only. Such tables lose some clones; where checked, under half of the loss comes from unresolved V genes, and the rest has no known cause. This sample lists about 170,000 clones; just over 90% were detected once. The ten largest clones represent 3.9% of the sample. This specimen's time point label, interpreted: baseline before first vaccination. This specimen was peripheral blood, taken on day 0 of AZD1222 vaccination. These receptors were collected from an adult in good health.

The chain has TRBV11-2 and TRBJ2-1; D gene uncertain. The CDR3 is made up of 15 amino acids. Germline values: CDR1 SGHAT, CDR2 FQNNGV. V was trimmed by 2 bases and J by 8 bases, leaving 16 bases between them. As DNA, the CDR3 is TGTGCCAGCAGCTTAACGACGGACCTCTGGGATGAGCAGTTCTTC. Protein product: CASSLTTDLWDEQFF.

V is TRBV30 and J is TRBJ1-3; no firm D call. CDR1 and CDR2 (germline): GTSNPN, SVGIG (reference sequence). This CDR3 contains 13 residues. V was cut by 2 bases and J by 4 bases, with 9 bases left in between. In DNA, the CDR3 is TGTGCCTGGAGTTATCTGGCGGGAAACACCATATATTTT. This sequence encodes CAWSYLAGNTIYF.

As for this clone: The same CDR3 is also encoded by other DNA sequences in this sample. V gene TRBV27 combines with J gene TRBJ1-6, with 7 bases fitting TRBD1. The CDR3 consists of 15 residues. The germline CDR1 and CDR2 sequences are MNHEY and SMNVEV (reference sequence). The V segment lost 2 bases and the J segment 7 bases; nucleotides outside the gene matches: 5. CDR3 in DNA: TGTGCCAGCAGTTTAAGGCGACAGGGCAATTCACCCCTCCACTTT. Translated, it gives CASSLRRQGNSPLHF.

V and J are TRBV5-4 and TRBJ2-7; 10 bases are shared with TRBD1. The CDR3 is 15 amino acids. Unmatched junction bases numbered 8, after V lost 4 bases and J lost 4 bases. In germline, CDR1 is SGHNT, CDR2 YYREEE (reference sequence). CDR3 in DNA: TGTGCCAGCAGCCCCCCCCCGGGACAGGGGTACGAGCAGTACTTC. Amino acid sequence: CASSPPPGQGYEQYF.

The rearrangement joins TRBV5-8 to TRBJ1-4; TRBD1 might be the D (6 bases). Germline CDR1 reads SGHTS; CDR2 reads YDEGEE. The V end lost 2 bases, the J end lost 7 bases, and 18 bases lay between the germline ends. This CDR3 comprises 16 residues. The CDR3: CASSFGRGLTGEKLFF. Here the CDR3 DNA reads TGTGCCAGCAGCTTCGGCCGGGGGCTCACGGGTGAAAAACTGTTTTTT.

The CDR3 spells CASSMGWGNEQFF. Written as DNA, the CDR3 is TGTGCCAGTAGTATGGGTTGGGGCAATGAGCAGTTCTTC. This chain uses TRBV19 with TRBJ2-1; no clear D gene. Germline CDR1 is LNHDA and CDR2 is SQIVND (reference sequence). V lost 3 bases and J 6 bases, leaving 9 bases between the germline ends. This CDR3 spans 13 amino acids.

The chain employs TRBV19 and TRBJ2-7, with a weak D call TRBD2 (5 bases). The CDR3 extends over 14 amino acids. V gave up 6 bases and J gave up 0 bases, with 12 bases separating them. The V gene's germline CDR1 is LNHDA and CDR2 SQIVND (reference sequence). Here the CDR3 reads CASSQPADSYEQYF. CDR3 DNA: TGTGCCAGTAGCCAGCCAGCGGACTCCTACGAGCAGTACTTC. Variable domain in full (rest from reference TRBV19 and TRBJ2-7): DGGITQSPKYLFRKEGQNVTLSCEQNLNHDAMYWYRQDPGQGLRLIYYSQIVNDFQKGDIAEGYSVSREKKESFPLTVTSAQKNPTAFYLCASSQPADSYEQYFGPGTRLTVT.

J is TRBJ2-1 and V is TRBV19; unclear D gene. CDR3 size: 15 residues. V was trimmed by 5 bases and J by 0 bases, leaving 11 bases between them. Per germline, CDR1 LNHDA and CDR2 SQIVND (reference sequence). CDR3 bases: TGTGCCAGTAGTGTAACTCCGAGCTCCTACAATGAGCAGTTCTTC. As protein: CASSVTPSSYNEQFF.

V is TRBV4-1 and J is TRBJ2-1; D is perhaps TRBD2 (6 bases). The CDR3 sequence is 16 residues long. Germline CDR1 MGHRA, CDR2 YSYEKL. Trimming cost V 5 bases and J 4 bases, with 18 bases left between them. CDR3 in amino acids: CASSFPEGLPYNEQFF. DNA of the CDR3: TGCGCCAGCAGCTTCCCCGAGGGACTGCCATACAATGAGCAGTTCTTC.

The chain uses TRBV10-1 and TRBJ1-1; 9 nucleotides line up with TRBD1. Losses at the gene ends were 5 bases for V and 8 bases for J; bases not matched to a gene: 12. Germline loops: CDR1 WNHNN, CDR2 SYGVQD (reference sequence). This CDR3 has 15 residues. Here the CDR3 DNA reads TGCGCCAGCAGTTCCGCGGCACAGGGGGCGCGAGAAGCTTTCTTT. The encoded protein is CASSSAAQGAREAFF.

The chain has TRBV18 and TRBJ1-1; D not resolved. CDR1 and CDR2 (germline): KGHSH, LQKENI. The CDR3 sequence is 12 residues long. Trimming removed 2 bases from V and 11 bases from J, with 12 bases in between. CDR3 residues: CASSPNYQEAFF. CDR3 nucleotides: TGTGCCAGCTCACCAAATTACCAAGAGGCTTTCTTT.

The rearrangement joins TRBV18 to TRBJ1-2; no reliable D call. The CDR3 sequence is 12 residues long. V was clipped by 2 bases and J by 4 bases, with 5 bases between them. The germline gives CDR1 KGHSH, CDR2 LQKENI. The CDR3 here is CASSPGIYGYTF. The CDR3 DNA sequence: TGTGCCAGCTCACCAGGGATCTATGGCTACACCTTC.

This clone ranks as medium-sized. The chain joins TRBV19 to TRBJ1-1; 10 bases are a match to TRBD1. After removal of 6 bases from V and 4 bases from J, the junction contained 5 bases not matched to a gene. Germline V CDR1 and CDR2: LNHDA, SQIVND (reference sequence). CDR3 length: 14 amino acids. CDR3 nucleotide sequence: TGTGCCAGTAGACACCGGACAGGGGGCACTGAAGCTTTCTTT. This sequence encodes CASRHRTGGTEAFF.